The 8 T cell receptor beta chains reported below all come from one sample, sequenced in a study of T cell responses to AZD1222 COVID-19 vaccine. Libraries were prepared by immunoSEQ multiplex PCR; TCRdb keeps only in-frame clonotypes and omits some of them. This sample carries roughly 150,000 clones, roughly 90% of them seen once, and the ten largest clones take 1% to 1.5%. Here the sequenced sample was peripheral blood, taken 28 days after the second AZD1222 dose. The receptors stem from an adult who received the AZD1222 COVID-19 vaccine.

In its sample, this clone is medium-sized. V is TRBV11-3 and J is TRBJ2-7; 11 bases align to TRBD2. The V and J ends lost 5 bases and 6 bases, in that order; junction bases with no gene match: 6. This CDR3 contains 14 residues. Germline V gene lookup returns CDR1 SGHNT and CDR2 YENEEA. The CDR3 DNA sequence: TGTGCCAGCAGCCGTAGCGGGGGGGCCTCCGAGCAGTACTTC. This codes for CASSRSGGASEQYF.

In DNA form, the CDR3 reads TGCGCCAGCAGCCGGGACAGGGGCGAAAAACTGTTTTTT. Translation gives CASSRDRGEKLFF. This chain connects TRBV5-1 to TRBJ1-4; TRBD1 agrees at 10 bases. Losses at the gene ends were 4 bases for V and 8 bases for J; bases not matched to a gene: 2. This CDR3 has 13 residues. The germline V gene encodes CDR1 SGHRS and CDR2 YFSETQ.

This clone has a single count. The chain carries TRBV29-1 and TRBJ2-5, with 9 bases identical to TRBD2. V was clipped by 1 base and J by 1 base; unmatched bases: 7. The CDR3 covers 16 residues. The germline V gene has CDR1 SQVTM and CDR2 ANQGSEA. The CDR3 spells CSVEGVAGASQETQYF. CDR3 nucleotides: TGCAGCGTTGAAGGGGTAGCGGGGGCCTCCCAAGAGACCCAGTACTTC. Full variable domain (outside the CDR3, taken from reference TRBV29-1 and TRBJ2-5): SAVISQKPSRDICQRGTSLTIQCQVDSQVTMMFWYRQQPGQSLTLIATANQGSEATYESGFVIDKFPISRPNLTFSTLTVSNMSPEDSSIYLCSVEGVAGASQETQYFGPGTRLLVL.

V usage is TRBV19 and J usage is TRBJ2-3; TRBD2 matches at 11 bases. Per germline, CDR1 LNHDA and CDR2 SQIVND (reference sequence). The CDR3 is made up of 17 amino acids. V shed 2 bases and J 2 bases; nucleotides not matched to a gene: 6. For the CDR3, the DNA is TGTGCCAGTAGTATAAAAACGGGACTAGCGGTCACAGATACGCAGTATTTT. It specifies CASSIKTGLAVTDTQYF.

This chain joins TRBV18 and TRBJ1-2; a weak D match, TRBD1 (6 bases). CDR3 length equals 13 residues. Germline V lookup: CDR1 KGHSH, CDR2 LQKENI. Trimming stripped 3 bases from V and 1 base from J, with 6 bases between. CDR3 DNA: TGTGCCAGCTCACCGGACAGTAACTATGGCTACACCTTC. Amino acid sequence: CASSPDSNYGYTF.

The chain recombines TRBV12-2 with TRBJ1-1. TRBV12-2 is deemed a pseudogene. The CDR3 has 10 amino acids. CDR3 sequence reads: CASRCPEAFF. CDR3 sequence (DNA): TGTGCAAGTCGCTGCCCTGAAGCTTTCTTT.

The rearrangement links TRBV28 to TRBJ2-7; tentatively, D is TRBD1 or TRBD2 (6 bases each). The CDR3 covers 14 residues. V lost 6 bases and J 7 bases, leaving 19 bases between the germline ends. The germline V gene encodes CDR1 MDHEN and CDR2 SYDVKM. Written as DNA, the CDR3 is TGTGCCAGCAGCAGGGGCCGGGAGAAGGGTGAGCAGTACTTC. Translated: CASSRGREKGEQYF. Drawing the rest from reference TRBV28 and TRBJ2-7, the complete variable domain is DVKVTQSSRYLVKRTGEKVFLECVQDMDHENMFWYRQDPGLGLRLIYFSYDVKMKEKGDIPEGYSVSREKKERFSLILESASTNQTSMYLCASSRGREKGEQYFGPGTRLTVT.

This chain uses TRBV6-5 with TRBJ2-5, with 8 positions matching TRBD2. Germline CDR1 reads MNHEY; CDR2 reads SVGAGI. The CDR3 extends over 16 amino acids. V lost 2 bases, J lost 2 bases, and 7 bases stayed unmatched. In DNA, the CDR3 is TGTGCCAGCAGTTACGGATCTAGCGGGTCTCAAGAGACCCAGTACTTC. This gives the protein CASSYGSSGSQETQYF.